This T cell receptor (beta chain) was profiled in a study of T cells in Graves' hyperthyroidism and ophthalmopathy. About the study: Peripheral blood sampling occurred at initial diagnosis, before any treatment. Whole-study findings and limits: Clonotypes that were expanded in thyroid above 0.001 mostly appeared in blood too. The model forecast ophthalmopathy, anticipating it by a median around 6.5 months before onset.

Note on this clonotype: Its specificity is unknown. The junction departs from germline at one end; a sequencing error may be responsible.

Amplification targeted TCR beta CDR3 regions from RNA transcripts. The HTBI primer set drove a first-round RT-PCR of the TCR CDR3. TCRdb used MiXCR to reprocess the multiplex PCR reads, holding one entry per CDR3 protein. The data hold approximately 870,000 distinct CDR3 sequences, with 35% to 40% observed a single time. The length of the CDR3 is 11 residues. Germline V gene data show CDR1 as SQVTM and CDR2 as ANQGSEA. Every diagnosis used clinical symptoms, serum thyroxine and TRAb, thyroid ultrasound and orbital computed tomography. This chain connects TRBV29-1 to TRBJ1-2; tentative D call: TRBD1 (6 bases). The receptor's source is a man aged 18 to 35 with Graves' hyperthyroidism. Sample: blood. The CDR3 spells CSVSIAGGYSF. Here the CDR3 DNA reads TGCAGCGTGTCAATAGCGGGGGGCTACTCCTTC.